Each of the 4 T cell receptor beta chains below was sequenced from the same sample in a study of tumor-infiltrating lymphocytes in localized non-small cell lung cancer. Sequencing used immunoSEQ multiplex PCR; TCRdb keeps in-frame clones, though not all of them. The sample has 11,000 or so clones, roughly 85% seen once; the top ten hold 7% to 9.5%. What was sequenced was uninvolved lung tissue not adjacent to the tumor. Receptors originate from a human donor with non-small cell lung cancer.

As DNA, the CDR3 is TGTGCCACCCAGCGGGGGGGGGATAGCAATCAGCCCCAGCATTTT. Its protein is CATQRGGDSNQPQHF. The chain joins TRBV6-5 to TRBJ1-5; D may be TRBD1 (5 bases). Looked up from germline, CDR1 is MNHEY and CDR2 is SVGAGI. CDR3 size: 15 residues. Trimming pared 10 bases from V and 0 bases from J, leaving 16 bases between.

This sequence joins TRBV7-3 and TRBJ2-2; D is undetermined. With 1 base removed from V and 3 bases from J, the gap between germline ends came to 3 bases. Germline CDR1 SGHTA, CDR2 FQGTGA. The length of the CDR3 is 13 residues. CDR3 residues: CASSLSDTGELFF. The CDR3 DNA reads as TGTGCCAGCAGCTTAAGCGACACCGGGGAGCTGTTTTTT.

In this sample, this clone turned up a few times. This chain links TRBV6-1 with TRBJ1-5, with no clear D. The V end lost 0 bases, the J end lost 4 bases, and 7 bases lay between the germline ends. The germline V gene encodes CDR1 MNHNS and CDR2 SASEGT. The CDR3 runs 14 residues. CDR3 amino acids: CASSEALRNQPQHF. Here the CDR3 DNA reads TGTGCCAGCAGTGAAGCGCTAAGGAATCAGCCCCAGCATTTT.

The chain recombines TRBV7-9 with TRBJ2-3; 10 nucleotides align to TRBD1. This CDR3 contains 15 residues. V dropped 3 bases and J dropped 1; count of bases not matched to a gene: 1. CDR1 SEHNR and CDR2 FQNEAQ come from the germline V gene (reference sequence). The CDR3 nucleotides read TGTGCCAGCAGCTTTGGACAGGGGGGCACAGATACGCAGTATTTT. The encoded protein is CASSFGQGGTDTQYF. The full variable domain, its missing parts supplied by reference TRBV7-9 and TRBJ2-3, is DTGVSQNPRHKITKRGQNVTFRCDPISEHNRLYWYRQTLGQGPEFLTYFQNEAQLEKSRLLSDRFSAERPKGSFSTLEIQRTEQGDSAMYLCASSFGQGGTDTQYFGPGTRLTVL.